The TCR beta chain under discussion was sequenced for a study of T cells in tuberculosis. TCRdb's table, derived via immunoSEQ multiplex PCR, lists solely in-frame clones and lacks some. This sample yields roughly 40,000 clones, of which 95% are seen a single time; 3% to 4% belongs to the top ten. The germline V gene encodes CDR1 MDHEN and CDR2 SYDVKM. The CDR3 sequence is 15 residues long. Trimming cost V 5 bases and J 2 bases; bases outside gene matches: 3. In this sample, this clone turned up once. The chain is built from TRBV28 and TRBJ2-5, with 12 bases aligning to TRBD2. The sample comprised PBMCs. The sequence was collected from a donor aged 10-30 years with latent tuberculosis or without tuberculosis infection. CDR3 protein: CASSPSGGAQETQYF. The CDR3 DNA reads as TGTGCCAGCAGTCCTAGCGGGGGGGCGCAAGAGACCCAGTACTTC.